These T cell receptor beta chains were read from a single sample in a study of cytomegalovirus exposure and HLA in healthy donors. The assay was immunoSEQ multiplex PCR, and TCRdb's table has in-frame clones only and misses some. The profile covers about 150,000 clones, with 94% appearing a single time and 1.5% to 2% taken by the ten largest. Sequenced: PBMCs. These TCRs come from a young man in good health and CMV-seropositive. The CDR3 runs from the conserved cysteine through the conserved F or W. A D gene is named only where the DNA matches it firmly.

V	J	D	CDR3	DNA
TRBV6-5	TRBJ2-7	TRBD1	CASSYPTGQSYEQYF	TGTGCCAGCAGTTACCCGACAGGGCAGTCCTACGAGCAGTACTTC
TRBV5-1	TRBJ2-3	NA	CASSLGTGDPSTDTQYF	TGCGCCAGCAGCTTGGGGACGGGGGATCCCTCCACAGATACGCAGTATTTT
TRBV5-1	TRBJ2-1	TRBD2	CASSFDSGGLPNEQFF	TGCGCCAGCAGCTTTGATAGCGGGGGCCTCCCCAATGAGCAGTTCTTC
TRBV11-2	TRBJ1-4	NA	CASSSRGTNEKLFF	TGTGCCAGCAGCTCACGGGGGACTAATGAAAAACTGTTTTTT
TRBV6-6	TRBJ2-2	NA	CASSRPGDTGELFF	TGTGCCAGCAGTCGACCCGGAGACACCGGGGAGCTGTTTTTT
TRBV6-5	TRBJ2-1	NA	CASSAKPGHNEQFF	TGTGCCAGCAGTGCCAAGCCAGGGCACAATGAGCAGTTCTTC
TRBV10-3	TRBJ1-2	TRBD1	CAISESNTGGSGYTF	TGTGCCATCAGTGAGTCGAATACAGGGGGTAGTGGCTACACCTTC
TRBV28	TRBJ2-3	NA	CASSDQPSGADTQYF	TGTGCCAGCAGCGACCAACCATCCGGGGCAGATACGCAGTATTTT
TRBV4-1	TRBJ2-3	TRBD1	CASSQPGQGTDTQYF	TGCGCCAGCAGCCAGCCGGGACAGGGGACAGATACGCAGTATTTT
TRBV9	TRBJ2-7	TRBD2	CASSAGLAASYEQYF	TGTGCCAGCAGCGCAGGACTAGCGGCCTCCTACGAGCAGTACTTC
TRBV4-1	TRBJ1-4	NA	CASSQAGVELFF	TGCGCCAGCAGCCAAGCAGGGGTCGAACTGTTTTTT
TRBV28	TRBJ1-2	TRBD1	CASSKQGDYGYTF	TGTGCCAGCAGTAAACAGGGGGACTATGGCTACACCTTC